What follows are 23 T cell receptor beta chains derived from one specimen sequenced in a study of blood T cell repertoires in COVID-19. Method: immunoSEQ multiplex PCR; TCRdb's copy keeps in-frame clones and lacks some. Of tens of thousands of clones in the sample, around 86% were seen once. Sequenced sample: peripheral blood. All receptors come from a man aged 45 to 65 with active COVID-19.

J is TRBJ1-2 and V is TRBV14, with 8 positions matching TRBD1. The CDR3 length is 15 residues. Unmatched junction bases numbered 4, after V lost 0 bases and J lost 4 bases. Germline CDR1 and CDR2: SGHDN and FVKESK. The chain's CDR3 is CASSQDQGAGYGYTF. For the CDR3, the DNA is TGTGCCAGCAGCCAAGATCAGGGGGCGGGCTATGGCTACACCTTC.

V is TRBV7-3 and J is TRBJ2-1, with D possibly TRBD2 on 6 matching bases. The V and J ends lost 4 bases and 6 bases respectively, with 16 bases between them. The CDR3 is made up of 15 amino acids. Germline V gene lookup returns CDR1 SGHTA and CDR2 FQGTGA. CDR3 residues: CASSSRLGGVNEQFF. For the CDR3, the DNA is TGTGCCAGCAGCTCACGACTAGGAGGGGTCAATGAGCAGTTCTTC.

This clone was seen a handful of times. J is TRBJ1-2 and V is TRBV5-8; 10 bases line up with TRBD1. V gave up 4 bases and J gave up 7 bases; unmatched junction bases: 7. Germline CDR1 and CDR2: SGHTS and YDEGEE. The CDR3 covers 14 residues. In DNA form, the CDR3 reads TGTGCCAGCAGCCCCGGGACAGGGGTCGCTGGCTACACCTTC. Its translation is CASSPGTGVAGYTF.

The rearrangement joins TRBV28 to TRBJ2-1; 9 positions match TRBD1. The CDR3 extends over 14 amino acids. V lost 6 bases and J lost 5; bases outside the gene matches: 5. Germline CDR1 reads MDHEN; CDR2 reads SYDVKM. CDR3 in DNA: TGTGCCAGCAGACCAACAGGGGGCAACAATGAGCAGTTCTTC. Encoded protein: CASRPTGGNNEQFF.

This clone was observed a single time. V usage is TRBV7-9 and J usage is TRBJ1-5; 7 nucleotides match TRBD1. Germline V gene data show CDR1 as SEHNR and CDR2 as FQNEAQ (reference sequence). CDR3 length: 14 amino acids. With 5 bases clipped from V and 8 bases from J, the junction kept 9 bases outside the gene matches. As DNA, the CDR3 is TGTGCCAGCAGCCCCGGACAGGTTGGCGAGCCCCAGCATTTT. It is translated as CASSPGQVGEPQHF.

This chain uses TRBV19 with TRBJ2-1, with 8 bases that match TRBD2. Unmatched junction bases numbered 15, after V lost 6 bases and J lost 2 bases. Germline V lookup: CDR1 LNHDA, CDR2 SQIVND (reference sequence). This CDR3 is 18 amino acids long. The CDR3 DNA reads as TGTGCCAGTAGCATTAAACCCATAGCGGGACCTCCCTACAATGAGCAGTTCTTC. Translating gives CASSIKPIAGPPYNEQFF. Variable domain in full (rest from reference TRBV19 and TRBJ2-1): DGGITQSPKYLFRKEGQNVTLSCEQNLNHDAMYWYRQDPGQGLRLIYYSQIVNDFQKGDIAEGYSVSREKKESFPLTVTSAQKNPTAFYLCASSIKPIAGPPYNEQFFGPGTRLTVL.

This chain joins TRBV19 and TRBJ1-4; 12 bases agree with TRBD1. The CDR3 consists of 15 residues. Trimming cost V 4 bases and J 7 bases; bases outside gene matches: 4. Per the germline V gene, CDR1 is LNHDA and CDR2 is SQIVND (reference sequence). The CDR3 DNA is TGTGCCAGTAGTAGGGGACAGGGGGCGATTGAAAAACTGTTTTTT. Translated: CASSRGQGAIEKLFF.

The chain is built from TRBV10-3 and TRBJ2-3; TRBD2 matches 9 bases. Per germline, CDR1 ENHRY and CDR2 SYGVKD. V dropped 8 bases and J dropped 4; count of bases not matched to a gene: 7. The CDR3 loop spans 14 amino acids. The chain's CDR3 is CAISGLAGSDTQYF. In DNA, the CDR3 is TGTGCCATCTCGGGACTAGCTGGATCAGATACGCAGTATTTT.

The CDR3 here is CASIQGAFTEAFF. Here the CDR3 DNA reads TGTGCCAGCATACAGGGGGCGTTTACTGAAGCTTTCTTT. The chain joins TRBV6-5 to TRBJ1-1; 9 nucleotides line up with TRBD1. The CDR3 loop spans 13 amino acids. Germline loops: CDR1 MNHEY, CDR2 SVGAGI. V lost 7 bases to trimming and J lost 5 bases; unmatched junction nucleotides: 5.

The rearrangement joins TRBV19 to TRBJ2-1; 7 nucleotides line up with TRBD2. The V gene end was trimmed by 7 bases and the J gene end by 8 bases; junction bases not matched to a gene: 14. The CDR3 runs 15 residues. Germline CDR1 LNHDA, CDR2 SQIVND (reference sequence). In DNA form, the CDR3 reads TGTGCCAGTACTCTGAGCGGGACGTACGGCGATGAGCAGTTCTTC. Translation gives CASTLSGTYGDEQFF.

The chain carries TRBV30 and TRBJ1-2, with no clear D. From germline, CDR1 is GTSNPN and CDR2 SVGIG (reference sequence). V was trimmed by 2 bases and J by 2 bases, leaving 12 bases between them. The CDR3 totals 14 residues. This CDR3 reads CAWSPQHENYGYTF. DNA for the CDR3: TGTGCCTGGAGTCCTCAACATGAAAACTATGGCTACACCTTC.

The chain combines TRBV5-4 with TRBJ2-2, with TRBD2 identical over 10 bases. The germline V gene encodes CDR1 SGHNT and CDR2 YYREEE (reference sequence). Losses at the gene ends were 3 bases for V and 5 bases for J; bases not matched to a gene: 10. CDR3 size: 17 residues. CDR3 region: CASSSTLSGRTTGELFF. In DNA, the CDR3 is TGTGCCAGCAGCTCCACACTTAGCGGGAGGACTACCGGGGAGCTGTTTTTT.

The V gene is TRBV28, the J gene TRBJ1-6, with unresolved D. Trimming took off 6 bases at V and 9 bases at J, with 15 bases between the two ends. Germline lookup yields CDR1 MDHEN and CDR2 SYDVKM. CDR3 length equals 14 residues. The CDR3 loop reads CASSAYGEASPLHF. CDR3 nucleotide sequence: TGTGCCAGCAGCGCATACGGGGAGGCTTCACCCCTCCACTTT.

Concerning this clone: The junction differs from germline at one of its ends, possibly a read error. The chain joins TRBV12-5 to TRBJ2-7, with 13 bases lining up with TRBD2. The CDR3 has 20 amino acids. Looked up from germline, CDR1 is LGHNT and CDR2 is FRNRAP. The CDR3, as DNA: TGTGCTAGTGGTTTGCCAGGCCGGACTAGCGGGAGCACAGGAGCCTACGCGCAGTACTTC. As protein: CASGLPGRTSGSTGAYAQYF.

CDR3 nucleotide sequence: TGTGCCATCAGTGGGCCGCGACAGGGGGCGGACTACGAGCAGTACTTC. Translated, it gives CAISGPRQGADYEQYF. The V call is TRBV10-3, the J call TRBJ2-7; 10 bases align to TRBD1. The germline V gene has CDR1 ENHRY and CDR2 SYGVKD. Trimming removed 4 bases from V and 3 bases from J; junction bases left unmatched: 9. This CDR3 spans 16 amino acids.

This chain joins TRBV6-5 and TRBJ1-3; a weak D match, TRBD1 (5 bases). CDR1 MNHEY and CDR2 SVGAGI come from the germline V gene. This CDR3 is 15 amino acids long. Trimming removed 1 base from V and 4 bases from J, with 11 bases in between. As DNA, the CDR3 is TGTGCCAGCAGTTACTACAGGCCCTCCGGAAACACCATATATTTT. Residues: CASSYYRPSGNTIYF.

V and J are TRBV19 and TRBJ2-5, with 13 bases identical to TRBD2. CDR1 and CDR2 (germline): LNHDA, SQIVND (reference sequence). This CDR3 is 17 amino acids long. With 5 bases clipped from V and 2 bases from J, the junction kept 8 bases outside the gene matches. The DNA of the CDR3 is TGTGCCAGTAGTGCCCGACTAGCGGGGGGTCTTCAAGAGACCCAGTACTTC. It is translated as CASSARLAGGLQETQYF.

This rearrangement joins TRBV5-1 to TRBJ2-1; 8 bases map to TRBD1. The CDR3 is 14 residues long. CDR1 and CDR2 (germline): SGHRS, YFSETQ. Trimming removed 3 bases from V and 7 bases from J; junction bases left unmatched: 6. The CDR3: CASSSGQVENEQFF. The CDR3, as DNA: TGCGCCAGCAGCTCGGGACAGGTGGAAAATGAGCAGTTCTTC. Complete variable domain (other parts from reference TRBV5-1 and TRBJ2-1): KAGVTQTPRYLIKTRGQQVTLSCSPISGHRSVSWYQQTPGQGLQFLFEYFSETQRNKGNFPGRFSGRQFSNSRSEMNVSTLELGDSALYLCASSSGQVENEQFFGPGTRLTVL.

This rearrangement joins TRBV9 to TRBJ2-3, with D perhaps TRBD2 (6 bases). The CDR3 is made up of 16 amino acids. Per germline, CDR1 SGDLS and CDR2 YYNGEE. V gave up 4 bases and J gave up 4 bases, with 19 bases separating them. CDR3 in amino acids: CASSPVWGVRADTQYF. DNA for the CDR3: TGTGCCAGCAGCCCCGTCTGGGGGGTCCGCGCAGATACGCAGTATTTT.

This clone was observed once. The chain has TRBV7-2 and TRBJ1-4, with D possibly TRBD1 on 5 matching bases. Trimming took off 5 bases at V and 0 bases at J, with 13 bases between the two ends. Germline V gives CDR1 SGHTA, CDR2 FQGNSA. The CDR3 runs 16 residues. The CDR3 region has the DNA TGTGCCAGCAGCAATACAGGTGGTGCAACTAATGAAAAACTGTTTTTT. Amino acid sequence: CASSNTGGATNEKLFF.

The chain carries TRBV28 and TRBJ1-3; weak D call: TRBD1 (5 bases). The germline gives CDR1 MDHEN, CDR2 SYDVKM. The CDR3 has 19 residues. V lost 6 bases to trimming and J lost 2 bases, with 26 bases between them. As DNA, the CDR3 is TGTGCCAGCAGCCTCGACGGACAACGGGGCTCGGGGGCTGGAAACACCATATATTTT. Translating gives CASSLDGQRGSGAGNTIYF.

The J gene is TRBJ1-2, the V gene TRBV6-1, with D perhaps matching TRBD1 (6 bases). The V end lost 3 bases, the J end lost 4 bases, and 15 bases lay between the germline ends. Per the germline V gene, CDR1 is MNHNS and CDR2 is SASEGT. The length of the CDR3 is 15 residues. CDR3 in amino acids: CASSDGRGSSYGYTF. The CDR3 bases are TGTGCCAGCAGTGACGGCAGGGGTAGTAGCTATGGCTACACCTTC.

The chain employs TRBV12-3 or TRBV12-4 and TRBJ1-6, with D perhaps matching TRBD1 (6 bases). This CDR3 comprises 12 residues. Trimming left V 4 bases short and J 13 bases short, with 11 bases between. Here the CDR3 reads CASSWGGAPLHF. The CDR3 coding sequence is TGTGCCAGCAGTTGGGGGGGGGCCCCCCTCCACTTT.